The 30 T cell receptor beta chains in this list originate from one sample, sequenced in a study of blood T cell repertoires in COVID-19 (dated by TCRdb to about 2020). Library prep was done by the immunoSEQ multiplex PCR assay. Sourced from immuneACCESS, this table was stored by TCRdb with only in-frame sequences that have V and J called. A share of the clones is absent; for the studies checked, an unresolved V gene accounts for under half, and the remainder has no known explanation. The sample data list around 200,000 clones, and almost 90% of these were observed just once. Of the sample, approximately 1.5% falls within the top ten clones. The specimen sequenced was peripheral blood. Receptors originate from a man aged 18-30 years with active or convalescent COVID-19.

The rearrangement joins TRBV10-3 to TRBJ2-5; D remains ambiguous. Germline loops: CDR1 ENHRY, CDR2 SYGVKD. Trimming left V 6 bases short and J 2 bases short, with 4 bases between. The CDR3 contains 11 residues. The CDR3 sequence: CAISYQETQYF. In DNA, the CDR3 is TGTGCCATCAGCTATCAAGAGACCCAGTACTTC.

Only a few counts were recorded for this clone. V gene TRBV5-1 combines with J gene TRBJ1-3; 7 positions match TRBD1. The CDR3 has 14 residues. V lost 4 bases, J lost 4 bases, and 5 bases stayed unmatched. Germline loops: CDR1 SGHRS, CDR2 YFSETQ. The CDR3 here is CASSPGTAGNTIYF. The CDR3 coding sequence is TGCGCCAGCAGCCCCGGGACAGCAGGAAACACCATATATTTT.

The V gene is TRBV7-9, the J gene TRBJ1-6; possibly TRBD1 for D (6 bases). CDR3 length: 14 amino acids. CDR1 and CDR2 (germline): SEHNR, FQNEAQ (reference sequence). V gave up 7 bases and J gave up 6 bases, with 13 bases separating them. CDR3 nucleotide sequence: TGTGCCAGCACCGTGGGGGGGGCTAATTCACCCCTCCACTTT. Its protein product is CASTVGGANSPLHF.

This chain connects TRBV20-1 to TRBJ1-1; no clear D gene. Germline CDR1 reads DFQATT; CDR2 reads SNEGSKA (reference sequence). This CDR3 has 11 amino acids. The CDR3 DNA reads TGCAGCCTAGGAGGGAACACTGAAGCTTTCTTT. This gives the protein CSLGGNTEAFF.

This clone was detected a few times. The chain has TRBV30 and TRBJ1-1, with D maybe TRBD1 (5 bases). The CDR3 is 15 amino acids. Germline CDR1 GTSNPN, CDR2 SVGIG (reference sequence). V gave up 1 base and J gave up 5 bases, with 17 bases separating them. The CDR3 region has the DNA TGTGCCTGGAGTGCCCCCGGGGGAGGGCGGACTGAAGCTTTCTTT. Its translation: CAWSAPGGGRTEAFF.

The rearrangement links TRBV5-1 to TRBJ2-3; D unclear. Germline V gives CDR1 SGHRS, CDR2 YFSETQ. The CDR3 is 12 amino acids. Between the trimmed V and J ends, which lost 0 bases and 6 bases, there was a span of 5 bases. The CDR3 coding sequence is TGCGCCAGCAGCTTGGCTCTGGATACGCAGTATTTT. Encoded protein: CASSLALDTQYF.

In this sample, this clone turned up a few times. CDR3 in DNA: TGTGCCAGCAGCGTATCGTTGACAGGGCGAGATGGCTACACCTTC. This gives the protein CASSVSLTGRDGYTF. This chain joins TRBV9 and TRBJ1-2, with 7 positions matching TRBD1. Germline V gene sequence: CDR1 SGDLS, CDR2 YYNGEE. This CDR3 is built from 15 residues. The ends lost 1 base at V and 6 bases at J; junction bases unmatched: 9.

This clone appeared a few times. The rearrangement joins TRBV5-4 to TRBJ1-2; TRBD1 might be the D (6 bases). In germline, CDR1 is SGHNT, CDR2 YYREEE (reference sequence). Trimming pared 3 bases from V and 0 bases from J, leaving 18 bases between. The CDR3 is 17 amino acids. The CDR3 DNA sequence: TGTGCCAGCAGCTATGAGGGGACACCCAAGTCTAACTATGGCTACACCTTC. Translating gives CASSYEGTPKSNYGYTF. Filled out from reference TRBV5-4 and TRBJ1-2, the complete variable domain reads ETGVTQSPTHLIKTRGQQVTLRCSSQSGHNTVSWYQQALGQGPQFIFQYYREEENGRGNFPPRFSGLQFPNYSSELNVNALELDDSALYLCASSYEGTPKSNYGYTFGSGTRLTVV.

The chain combines TRBV10-3 with TRBJ2-7, with a weak D call TRBD1 (5 bases). The CDR3 spans 14 residues. V lost 0 bases and J 4 bases, leaving 10 bases between the germline ends. Germline V gives CDR1 ENHRY, CDR2 SYGVKD. CDR3 coding DNA: TGTGCCATCAGTGAGTCAAGGGGCCGGTACGAGCAGTACTTC. Its protein is CAISESRGRYEQYF.

The chain uses TRBV29-1 and TRBJ2-2; 7 nucleotides line up with TRBD1. Trimming took 1 base from V and 5 from J; bases not matched to a gene: 10. The CDR3 loop spans 16 amino acids. Germline CDR1 is SQVTM and CDR2 is ANQGSEA. DNA for the CDR3: TGCAGCGTTGAAGGCCGGAACAGGGGTGGTACCGGGGAGCTGTTTTTT. Translation gives CSVEGRNRGGTGELFF.

There are a few counts of this clone. The chain uses TRBV27 and TRBJ1-5; TRBD1 is a possible D gene (6 bases). The CDR3 consists of 16 residues. Deletions cut 5 bases from V and 2 bases from J, with 16 bases between. Germline lookup yields CDR1 MNHEY and CDR2 SMNVEV (reference sequence). The CDR3 DNA reads as TGTGCCAGCAGTCCCGCCCGGGGGGCGGGCAATCAGCCCCAGCATTTT. This codes for CASSPARGAGNQPQHF.

This chain joins TRBV28 and TRBJ1-6, with 7 bases that match TRBD1. The CDR3 is 14 residues long. V shed 6 bases and J 7 bases; nucleotides not matched to a gene: 6. Germline loops: CDR1 MDHEN, CDR2 SYDVKM. The CDR3 DNA sequence: TGTGCCAGCAGACCGCAGGGGGGAAATTCACCCCTCCACTTT. Residues: CASRPQGGNSPLHF.

This chain joins TRBV7-2 and TRBJ2-5; 11 nucleotides line up with TRBD2. The CDR3 extends over 18 amino acids. The ends lost 0 bases at V and 3 bases at J; junction bases unmatched: 9. CDR1 and CDR2 from the germline V gene are SGHTA and FQGNSA. The CDR3 loop is CASSLAVLAGGSEETQYF. CDR3 nucleotide sequence: TGTGCCAGCAGCTTAGCGGTCCTAGCGGGGGGCTCGGAAGAGACCCAGTACTTC.

V is TRBV20-1 and J is TRBJ1-5, with D perhaps matching TRBD1 (6 bases). CDR1 is DFQATT, CDR2 SNEGSKA, per germline (reference sequence). The CDR3 contains 15 residues. V lost 3 bases and J 0 bases, leaving 12 bases between the germline ends. The DNA for the CDR3 is TGCAGTGCTAGTACGCGGACAGATAGCAATCAGCCCCAGCATTTT. It encodes CSASTRTDSNQPQHF.

CDR3 amino acids: CASSTPPPSVTEAFF. The CDR3 coding sequence is TGTGCCAGCAGCACACCCCCCCCCTCCGTGACTGAAGCTTTCTTT. The chain employs TRBV11-2 and TRBJ1-1, with unresolved D. The CDR3 is 15 amino acids. V lost 5 bases and J lost 5, with 18 bases in between. Germline V lookup: CDR1 SGHAT, CDR2 FQNNGV.

The V gene is TRBV4-2, the J gene TRBJ1-5; D uncertain. The CDR3 covers 13 residues. Germline V CDR1 and CDR2: LGHNA, YNFKEQ. Trimming removed 0 bases from V and 5 bases from J, with 5 bases in between. Written as DNA, the CDR3 is TGTGCCAGCAGCCAAGATCAGGATCAGCCCCAGCATTTT. Translation gives CASSQDQDQPQHF.

The genes are TRBV5-1 and TRBJ2-1; D is unresolved. The V and J ends lost 4 bases and 0 bases respectively, with 14 bases between them. The CDR3 runs to 16 residues. Germline V lookup: CDR1 SGHRS, CDR2 YFSETQ. CDR3 in amino acids: CASSGDPRFSYNEQFF. The CDR3, as DNA: TGCGCCAGCAGCGGAGACCCGCGCTTCTCCTACAATGAGCAGTTCTTC.

This chain joins TRBV19 and TRBJ1-5; D is ambiguous. This CDR3 comprises 15 residues. V lost 2 bases and J 0 bases, leaving 8 bases between the germline ends. Germline V gene lookup returns CDR1 LNHDA and CDR2 SQIVND (reference sequence). The CDR3 bases are TGTGCCAGTAGTATACGTCAGGATAGCAATCAGCCCCAGCATTTT. Protein sequence: CASSIRQDSNQPQHF. Drawing the rest from reference TRBV19 and TRBJ1-5, the complete variable domain is DGGITQSPKYLFRKEGQNVTLSCEQNLNHDAMYWYRQDPGQGLRLIYYSQIVNDFQKGDIAEGYSVSREKKESFPLTVTSAQKNPTAFYLCASSIRQDSNQPQHFGDGTRLSIL.

The chain recombines TRBV5-5 with TRBJ1-5; 9 bases match TRBD1. There are 17 residues in the CDR3. The V gene end was trimmed by 4 bases and the J gene end by 6 bases; junction bases not matched to a gene: 14. From germline, CDR1 is SGHKS and CDR2 YYEKEE (reference sequence). The CDR3 coding sequence is TGTGCCAGCAGCGCCCTGGGGGACAGGGCTTTGGCTCAGCCCCAGCATTTT. Translation: CASSALGDRALAQPQHF.

This chain connects TRBV3-1 (or the pseudogene TRBV3-2) to TRBJ1-6; a possible D gene is TRBD1 (6 bases). Trimming took off 0 bases at V and 8 bases at J, with 11 bases between the two ends. CDR3 length equals 15 residues. Germline V gives CDR1 LGHDT, CDR2 YNNKEL (reference sequence). In nucleotides, the CDR3 is TGTGCCAGCAGCCAAGATGTAGGGGGTCATTCACCCCTCCACTTT. This sequence encodes CASSQDVGGHSPLHF.

The V gene is TRBV9, the J gene TRBJ2-7, with D perhaps TRBD1 (6 bases). The CDR3 is 14 amino acids. Germline V gene data show CDR1 as SGDLS and CDR2 as YYNGEE. Trimming shortened V by 6 bases and J by 7 bases, and 20 bases separated the two germline ends. CDR3 DNA: TGTGCCAGCAAGAGAGGGCAGGAGAGGGGGGAGCAGTACTTC. Residues: CASKRGQERGEQYF.

The chain carries TRBV29-1 and TRBJ1-1, with D tentatively TRBD1 (5 bases). V was cut by 1 base and J by 5 bases, with 11 bases left in between. Per germline, CDR1 SQVTM and CDR2 ANQGSEA. The CDR3 consists of 13 residues. For the CDR3, the DNA is TGCAGCGTTGAAGTACAGGTCGGTACTGAAGCTTTCTTT. It is translated as CSVEVQVGTEAFF.

J is TRBJ1-2 and V is TRBV4-1, with D hard to call. V gave up 0 bases and J gave up 6 bases, with 8 bases separating them. Germline CDR1 reads MGHRA; CDR2 reads YSYEKL. CDR3 length equals 13 residues. The CDR3 sequence is CASSQEAGDGYTF. The CDR3 DNA is TGCGCCAGCAGCCAAGAGGCCGGGGATGGCTACACCTTC.

The genes are TRBV19 and TRBJ1-6; D is ambiguous. The CDR3 runs 15 residues. V lost 2 bases, J lost 5 bases, and 10 bases lay in between. CDR1 is LNHDA and CDR2 is SQIVND in the germline V gene (reference sequence). For the CDR3, the DNA is TGTGCCAGTAGTATACTCAACTCGAATAATTCACCCCTCCACTTT. Translation: CASSILNSNNSPLHF.

V gene TRBV25-1 combines with J gene TRBJ2-1, with 15 bases aligning to TRBD2. There are 17 residues in the CDR3. The germline gives CDR1 MGHDK, CDR2 SYGVNS. J lost 7 bases, V lost 6 bases, and 10 bases had no gene match. The DNA for the CDR3 is TGTGCCAGCAGCCAGGGACTAGCGGGAGGTCTTTTTAATGAGCAGTTCTTC. Its translation is CASSQGLAGGLFNEQFF.

This clone was found a few times. The chain links TRBV18 to TRBJ1-4; 10 bases are a match to TRBD1. CDR3 size: 14 residues. The junction had 6 bases not matched to a gene; V was cut back by 6 bases and J by 8 bases. Looked up from germline, CDR1 is KGHSH and CDR2 is LQKENI. CDR3 in amino acids: CASSMDRGDEKLFF. The CDR3 DNA reads as TGTGCCAGCTCTATGGACAGGGGGGACGAAAAACTGTTTTTT.

The chain is built from TRBV19 and TRBJ1-5; D uncertain. This CDR3 region has 14 residues. V shed 7 bases and J shed 2 bases, with 12 bases lying between them. Germline V gene sequence: CDR1 LNHDA, CDR2 SQIVND (reference sequence). The CDR3 nucleotides read TGTGCCAGTATCGAGGGTTTTGGCAATCAGCCCCAGCATTTT. Its protein product is CASIEGFGNQPQHF.

The J gene is TRBJ1-1, the V gene TRBV27; 10 bases fit TRBD1. Germline trimming cut 4 bases from V and 3 bases from J; bases unmatched to any gene: 5. The length of the CDR3 is 15 residues. The germline gives CDR1 MNHEY, CDR2 SMNVEV (reference sequence). The CDR3: CASSSTGGLYTEAFF. The CDR3 DNA is TGTGCCAGCAGTTCGACAGGGGGCCTTTACACTGAAGCTTTCTTT.

The rearrangement joins TRBV4-3 to TRBJ1-3; TRBD1 is a possible D gene (6 bases). This CDR3 is built from 16 residues. From germline, CDR1 is LGHNA and CDR2 YSLEER. Trimming removed 4 bases at V and 0 bases at J, with 13 bases between. The CDR3 DNA is TGCGCCAGCAGCCGCACTACGACAGGCTCTGGAAACACCATATATTTT. Translated: CASSRTTTGSGNTIYF.

The V and J genes are TRBV7-8 and TRBJ2-5; D perhaps matches TRBD2 (7 bases). V was shortened by 10 bases and J by 4 bases, with 19 bases between the two germline ends. Germline V lookup: CDR1 SGHVS, CDR2 FQNEAQ. The CDR3 sequence is 14 residues long. CDR3 DNA: TGTGCCATAGGGAGAGGGGGGGCTGGAGAGACCCAGTACTTC. It translates to CAIGRGGAGETQYF.